This entry concerns a single T cell receptor beta chain. At one boundary the junction diverges from the germline segment, which might be a read error. The library came from three nested PCR rounds adapted from ARM-PCR protocols. TCRdb called the multiplex PCR reads again in MiXCR, with one record for every CDR3 protein. Of some 99,000 distinct CDR3 sequences in the sample, roughly two thirds were seen once. CDR1 SGHAT and CDR2 FQNNGV come from the germline V gene. CDR3 length: 18 residues. The sample is drawn from a study of tumor and adjacent non-tumor tissue in lung cancer. This sample's RNA came from whole unsorted tissue. The normal lung tissue was taken more than 3 cm from the tumor edge.

The sequence was collected from a man between 60 and 75 years old with non-small cell lung cancer. Sequenced input: distant non-tumor lung tissue. This chain uses TRBV11-2 with TRBJ2-2; TRBD2 matches at 8 bases. The CDR3: CASSSRLARATNTGELFF. For the CDR3, the DNA is TGTGCCAGCAGCTCGAGACTAGCGAGAGCGACGAACACTGGGGAGCTGTTTTTT. Variable domain in full (rest from reference TRBV11-2 and TRBJ2-2): EAGVAQSPRYKIIEKRQSVAFWCNPISGHATLYWYQQILGQGPKLLIQFQNNGVVDDSQLPKDRFSAERLKGVDSTLKIQPAKLEDSAVYLCASSSRLARATNTGELFFGEGSRLTVL.